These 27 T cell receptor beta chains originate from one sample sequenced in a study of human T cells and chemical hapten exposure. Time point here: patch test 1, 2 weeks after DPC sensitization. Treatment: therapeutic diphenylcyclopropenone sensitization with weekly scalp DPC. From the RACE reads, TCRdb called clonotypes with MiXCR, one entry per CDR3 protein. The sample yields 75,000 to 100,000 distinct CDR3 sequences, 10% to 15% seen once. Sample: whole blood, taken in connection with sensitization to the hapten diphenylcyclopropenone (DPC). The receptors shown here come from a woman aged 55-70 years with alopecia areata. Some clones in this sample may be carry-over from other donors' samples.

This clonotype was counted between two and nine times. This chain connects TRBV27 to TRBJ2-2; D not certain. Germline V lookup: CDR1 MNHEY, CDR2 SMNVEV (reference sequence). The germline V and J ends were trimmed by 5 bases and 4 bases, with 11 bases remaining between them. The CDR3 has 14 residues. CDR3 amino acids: CASSPLTGTGELFF. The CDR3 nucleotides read TGTGCCAGCAGTCCCTTGACGGGCACCGGGGAGCTGTTTTTT.

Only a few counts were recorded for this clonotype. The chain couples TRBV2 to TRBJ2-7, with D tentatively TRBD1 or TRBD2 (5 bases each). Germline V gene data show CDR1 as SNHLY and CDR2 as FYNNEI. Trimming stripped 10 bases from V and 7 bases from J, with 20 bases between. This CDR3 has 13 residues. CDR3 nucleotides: TGTGCCACCTCCCTCGGGACGGCTTTAGAGCAGTACTTC. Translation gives CATSLGTALEQYF. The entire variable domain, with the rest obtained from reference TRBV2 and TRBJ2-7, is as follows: EPEVTQTPSHQVTQMGQEVILRCVPISNHLYFYWYRQILGQKVEFLVSFYNNEISEKSEIFDDQFSVERPDGSNFTLKIRSTKLEDSAMYFCATSLGTALEQYFGPGTRLTVT.

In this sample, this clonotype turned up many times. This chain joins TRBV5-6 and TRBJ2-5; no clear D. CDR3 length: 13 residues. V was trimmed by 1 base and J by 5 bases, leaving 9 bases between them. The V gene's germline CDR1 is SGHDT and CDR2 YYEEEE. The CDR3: CASSLSLLETQYF. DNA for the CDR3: TGTGCCAGCAGCTTGTCCCTGTTGGAGACCCAGTACTTC.

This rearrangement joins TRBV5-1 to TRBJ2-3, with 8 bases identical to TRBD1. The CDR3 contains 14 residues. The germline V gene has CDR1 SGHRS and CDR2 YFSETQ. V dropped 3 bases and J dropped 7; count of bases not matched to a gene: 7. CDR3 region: CASSSTGAAYTQYF. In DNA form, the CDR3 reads TGCGCCAGCAGCTCGACAGGGGCCGCATATACGCAGTATTTT.

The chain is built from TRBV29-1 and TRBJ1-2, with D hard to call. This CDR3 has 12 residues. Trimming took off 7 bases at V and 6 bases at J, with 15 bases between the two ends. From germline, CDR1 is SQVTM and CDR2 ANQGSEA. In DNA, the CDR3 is TGCAGCGCCGACCCTATAGACGATGGCTACACCTTC. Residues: CSADPIDDGYTF.

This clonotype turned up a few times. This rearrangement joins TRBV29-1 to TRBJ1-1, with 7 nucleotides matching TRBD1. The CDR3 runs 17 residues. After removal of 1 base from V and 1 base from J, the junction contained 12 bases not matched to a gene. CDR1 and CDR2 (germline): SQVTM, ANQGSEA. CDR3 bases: TGCAGCGTTGAAGGGCCCCCAGACAGGGCGCCGAACACTGAAGCTTTCTTT. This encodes CSVEGPPDRAPNTEAFF.

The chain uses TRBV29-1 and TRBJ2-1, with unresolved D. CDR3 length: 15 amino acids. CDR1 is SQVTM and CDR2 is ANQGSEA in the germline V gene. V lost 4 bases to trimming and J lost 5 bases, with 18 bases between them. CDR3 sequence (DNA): TGCAGCGTTGGTGGCCGAGGCACTACTAACAATGAGCAGTTCTTC. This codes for CSVGGRGTTNNEQFF.

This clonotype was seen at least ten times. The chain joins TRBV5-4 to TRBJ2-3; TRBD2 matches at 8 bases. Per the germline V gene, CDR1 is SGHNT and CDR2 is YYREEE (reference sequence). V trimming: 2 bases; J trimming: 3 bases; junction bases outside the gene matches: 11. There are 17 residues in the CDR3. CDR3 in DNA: TGTGCCAGCAGCTTAGGGCTGCGGGGGGAAGGGACAGATACGCAGTATTTT. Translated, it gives CASSLGLRGEGTDTQYF.

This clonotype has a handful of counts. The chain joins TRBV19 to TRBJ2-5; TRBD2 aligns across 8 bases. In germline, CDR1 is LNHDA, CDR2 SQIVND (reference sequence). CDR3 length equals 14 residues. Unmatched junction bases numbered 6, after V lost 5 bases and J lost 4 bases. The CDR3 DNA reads TGTGCCAGTAGTGCGGGACTAGGGTCAGAGACCCAGTACTTC. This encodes CASSAGLGSETQYF.

The CDR3 sequence is CASSHNQPQHF. CDR3 coding DNA: TGTGCCAGCAGTCACAATCAGCCCCAGCATTTT. The chain recombines TRBV27 with TRBJ1-5; no reliable D call. The V end was cut by 5 bases, the J end by 3 bases, with 2 bases between. The CDR3 runs 11 residues. Germline V gives CDR1 MNHEY, CDR2 SMNVEV (reference sequence).

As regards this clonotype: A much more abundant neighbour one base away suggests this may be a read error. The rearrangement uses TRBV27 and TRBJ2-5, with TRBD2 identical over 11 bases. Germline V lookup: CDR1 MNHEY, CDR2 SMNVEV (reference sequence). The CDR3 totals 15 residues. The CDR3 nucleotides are TGTGTCAGCAGCCCGATAGGTATAGCGGGGGGGCCCGAGTACTTC. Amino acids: CVSSPIGIAGGPEYF.

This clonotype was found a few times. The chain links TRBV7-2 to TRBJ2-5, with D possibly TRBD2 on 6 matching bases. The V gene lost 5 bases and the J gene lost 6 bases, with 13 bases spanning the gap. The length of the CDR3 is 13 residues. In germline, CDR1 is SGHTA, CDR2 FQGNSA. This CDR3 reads CASSAGRLQTQYF. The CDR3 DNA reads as TGTGCCAGCAGCGCGGGACGCCTCCAGACCCAGTACTTC.

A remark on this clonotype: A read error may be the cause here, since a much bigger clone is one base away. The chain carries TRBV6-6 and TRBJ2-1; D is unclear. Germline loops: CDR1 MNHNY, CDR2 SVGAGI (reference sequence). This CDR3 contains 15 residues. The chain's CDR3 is CASGYRGSWGNEQFF. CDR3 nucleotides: TGTGCCAGCGGTTACCGTGGTAGTTGGGGCAATGAGCAGTTCTTC.

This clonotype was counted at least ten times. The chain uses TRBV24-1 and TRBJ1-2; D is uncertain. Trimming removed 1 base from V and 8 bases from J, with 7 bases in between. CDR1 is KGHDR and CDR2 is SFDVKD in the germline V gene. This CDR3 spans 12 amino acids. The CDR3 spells CATSDFASGYTF. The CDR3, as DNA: TGTGCCACCAGTGATTTTGCATCCGGCTACACCTTC.

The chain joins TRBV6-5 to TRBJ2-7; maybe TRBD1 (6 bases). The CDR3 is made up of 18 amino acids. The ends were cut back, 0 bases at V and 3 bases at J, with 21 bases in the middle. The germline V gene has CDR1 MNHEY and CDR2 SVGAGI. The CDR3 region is CASSYSTPRQAQFYEQYF. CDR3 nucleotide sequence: TGTGCCAGCAGTTACTCCACACCCAGACAGGCACAATTCTACGAGCAGTACTTC.

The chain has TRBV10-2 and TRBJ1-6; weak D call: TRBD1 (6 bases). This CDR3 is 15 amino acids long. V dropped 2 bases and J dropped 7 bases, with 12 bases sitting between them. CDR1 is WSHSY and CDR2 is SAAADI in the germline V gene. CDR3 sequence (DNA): TGCGCCAGCAGTGAGGGGCAGGGGTACAATTCACCCCTCCACTTT. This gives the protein CASSEGQGYNSPLHF.

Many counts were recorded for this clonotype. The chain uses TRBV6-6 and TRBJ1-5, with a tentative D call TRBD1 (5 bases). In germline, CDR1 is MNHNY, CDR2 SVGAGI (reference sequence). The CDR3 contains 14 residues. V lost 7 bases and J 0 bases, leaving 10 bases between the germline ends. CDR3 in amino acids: CASNQGDSNQPQHF. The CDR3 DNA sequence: TGTGCCAGCAATCAGGGTGATAGCAATCAGCCCCAGCATTTT.

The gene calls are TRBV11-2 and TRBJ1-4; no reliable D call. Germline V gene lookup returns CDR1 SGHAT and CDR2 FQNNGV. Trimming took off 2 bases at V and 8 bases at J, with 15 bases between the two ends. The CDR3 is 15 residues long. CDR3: CASSLLGQAGEKLFF. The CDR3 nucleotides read TGTGCCAGCAGCTTATTAGGCCAAGCGGGCGAAAAACTGTTTTTT. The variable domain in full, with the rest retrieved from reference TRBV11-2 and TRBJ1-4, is EAGVAQSPRYKIIEKRQSVAFWCNPISGHATLYWYQQILGQGPKLLIQFQNNGVVDDSQLPKDRFSAERLKGVDSTLKIQPAKLEDSAVYLCASSLLGQAGEKLFFGSGTQLSVL.

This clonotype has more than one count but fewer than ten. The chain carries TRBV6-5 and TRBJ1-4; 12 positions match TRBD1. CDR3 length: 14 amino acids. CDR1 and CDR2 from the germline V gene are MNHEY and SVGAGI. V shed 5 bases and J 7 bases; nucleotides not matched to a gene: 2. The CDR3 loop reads CASSRDRGLEKLFF. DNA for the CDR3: TGTGCCAGCAGTCGGGACAGGGGGCTTGAAAAACTGTTTTTT.

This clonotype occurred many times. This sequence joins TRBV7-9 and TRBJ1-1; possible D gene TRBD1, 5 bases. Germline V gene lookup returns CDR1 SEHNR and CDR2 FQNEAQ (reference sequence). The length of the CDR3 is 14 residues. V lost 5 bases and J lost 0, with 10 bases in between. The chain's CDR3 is CASSAGLLNTEAFF. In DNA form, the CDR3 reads TGTGCCAGCAGCGCGGGACTGCTGAACACTGAAGCTTTCTTT. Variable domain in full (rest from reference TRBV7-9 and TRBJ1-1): DTGVSQNPRHKITKRGQNVTFRCDPISEHNRLYWYRQTLGQGPEFLTYFQNEAQLEKSRLLSDRFSAERPKGSFSTLEIQRTEQGDSAMYLCASSAGLLNTEAFFGQGTRLTVV.

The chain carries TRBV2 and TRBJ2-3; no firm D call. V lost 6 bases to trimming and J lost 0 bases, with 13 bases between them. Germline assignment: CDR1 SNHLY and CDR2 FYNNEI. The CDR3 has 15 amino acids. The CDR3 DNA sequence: TGTGCCAGCAGAGAGTTGGGCGTGAGCACAGATACGCAGTATTTT. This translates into CASRELGVSTDTQYF.

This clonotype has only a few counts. CDR3 coding DNA: TGTGCCAGCAGCTCCCCCCAAGCTCCCGGAGGATGGAATGAGCAGTTCTTC. The encoded protein is CASSSPQAPGGWNEQFF. V is TRBV7-3 and J is TRBJ2-1, with a possible D match to TRBD2 (5 bases). Per germline, CDR1 SGHTA and CDR2 FQGTGA. The CDR3 length is 17 residues. V gave up 4 bases and J gave up 7 bases, with 23 bases separating them.

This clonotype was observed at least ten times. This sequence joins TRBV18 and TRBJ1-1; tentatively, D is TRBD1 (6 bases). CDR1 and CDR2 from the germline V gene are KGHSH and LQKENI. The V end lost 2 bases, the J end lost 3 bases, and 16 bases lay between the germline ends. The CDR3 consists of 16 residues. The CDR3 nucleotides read TGTGCCAGCTCACCAGCCTCGACAGGATGGTACACTGAAGCTTTCTTT. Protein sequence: CASSPASTGWYTEAFF.

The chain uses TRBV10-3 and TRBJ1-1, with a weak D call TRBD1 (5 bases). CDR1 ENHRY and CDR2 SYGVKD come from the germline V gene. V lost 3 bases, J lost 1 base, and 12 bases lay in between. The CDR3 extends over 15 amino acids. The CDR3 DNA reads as TGTGCCATCAGTGACTCCGGGACTCCGAACACTGAAGCTTTCTTT. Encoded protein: CAISDSGTPNTEAFF.

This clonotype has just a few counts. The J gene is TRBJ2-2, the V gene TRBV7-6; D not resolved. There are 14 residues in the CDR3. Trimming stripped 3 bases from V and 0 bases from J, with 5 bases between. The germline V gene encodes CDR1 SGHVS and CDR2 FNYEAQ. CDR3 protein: CASSFSPNTGELFF. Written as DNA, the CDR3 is TGTGCCAGCAGCTTTTCCCCGAACACCGGGGAGCTGTTTTTT.

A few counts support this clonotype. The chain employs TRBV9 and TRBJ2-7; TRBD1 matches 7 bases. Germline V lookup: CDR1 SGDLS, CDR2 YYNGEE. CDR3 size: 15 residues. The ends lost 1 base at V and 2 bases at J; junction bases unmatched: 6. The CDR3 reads CASSVTGTATYEQYF. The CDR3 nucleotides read TGTGCCAGCAGCGTAACCGGGACAGCGACCTACGAGCAGTACTTC.

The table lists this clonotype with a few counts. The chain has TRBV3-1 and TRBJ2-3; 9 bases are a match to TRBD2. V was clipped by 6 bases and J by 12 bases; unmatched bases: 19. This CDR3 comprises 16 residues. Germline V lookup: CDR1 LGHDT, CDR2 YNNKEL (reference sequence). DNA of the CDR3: TGTGCCAGCAGAGCCCCGGGGGTAGCGGGGGCCTCTGAACAGTATTTT. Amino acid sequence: CASRAPGVAGASEQYF.